Listed here are 18 T cell receptor beta chains from one sample, sequenced in a study of T cell changes during pregnancy in multiple sclerosis. The data were produced by immunoSEQ multiplex PCR, yet TCRdb's version contains in-frame clones alone and is incomplete. The repertoire holds about 40,000 clones, with approximately 94% as singletons. Specimen: peripheral blood, collected in the third trimester of pregnancy. The receptors here all came from a female donor with multiple sclerosis, enrolled in a pregnancy study.

This chain joins TRBV5-1 and TRBJ1-6; D may be TRBD1 (6 bases). Trimming pared 2 bases from V and 9 bases from J, leaving 15 bases between. CDR3 length equals 15 residues. Germline V lookup: CDR1 SGHRS, CDR2 YFSETQ. The CDR3 DNA is TGCGCCAGCAGCTTACAGGGACCGAAGAGTTCACCCCTCCACTTT. It specifies CASSLQGPKSSPLHF.

The chain couples TRBV9 to TRBJ1-4; 7 bases match TRBD1. Unmatched junction bases numbered 3, after V lost 0 bases and J lost 4 bases. This CDR3 contains 15 residues. Germline CDR1 is SGDLS and CDR2 is YYNGEE. The CDR3: CASSVGAGGNEKLFF. DNA for the CDR3: TGTGCCAGCAGCGTAGGGGCAGGGGGTAATGAAAAACTGTTTTTT.

V is TRBV11-2 and J is TRBJ2-5; TRBD1 agrees at 8 bases. CDR3 length equals 14 residues. Unmatched junction bases numbered 7, after V lost 5 bases and J lost 5 bases. Per the germline V gene, CDR1 is SGHAT and CDR2 is FQNNGV. The CDR3 DNA sequence: TGTGCCAGCAGCGTCGGACAGGGACAGGAGACCCAGTACTTC. Translation gives CASSVGQGQETQYF. Looking up the rest from reference TRBV11-2 and TRBJ2-5 gives the full variable domain: EAGVAQSPRYKIIEKRQSVAFWCNPISGHATLYWYQQILGQGPKLLIQFQNNGVVDDSQLPKDRFSAERLKGVDSTLKIQPAKLEDSAVYLCASSVGQGQETQYFGPGTRLLVL.

This chain connects TRBV15 to TRBJ2-7; 7 nucleotides match TRBD1. Germline V CDR1 and CDR2: LNHNV, YYDKDF (reference sequence). This CDR3 contains 15 residues. The V gene end was trimmed by 0 bases and the J gene end by 2 bases; junction bases not matched to a gene: 4. The CDR3 loop reads CATSRERDRAYEQYF. CDR3 coding DNA: TGTGCCACCAGCAGAGAGAGGGACAGAGCCTACGAGCAGTACTTC.

This rearrangement joins TRBV7-4 to TRBJ1-3, with a possible D match to TRBD1 (5 bases). Between the trimmed V and J ends, which lost 5 bases and 1 base, there was a span of 18 bases. Germline CDR1 SGHVT, CDR2 SQSDAQ. The CDR3 has 17 residues. The CDR3 loop reads CASSPPQGLTSGNTIYF. The CDR3, as DNA: TGTGCCAGCAGCCCCCCCCAGGGCCTTACTTCTGGAAACACCATATATTTT.

V gene TRBV19 combines with J gene TRBJ1-5; D gene ambiguous. Between the trimmed V and J ends, which lost 1 base and 2 bases, there was a span of 12 bases. CDR3 length: 16 amino acids. Germline V lookup: CDR1 LNHDA, CDR2 SQIVND (reference sequence). CDR3 DNA: TGTGCCAGTAGTATAGGTAGTAACGCGGGCAATCAGCCCCAGCATTTT. Encoded protein: CASSIGSNAGNQPQHF.

The J gene is TRBJ1-5, the V gene TRBV30; 11 positions match TRBD1. CDR1 GTSNPN and CDR2 SVGIG come from the germline V gene (reference sequence). This CDR3 contains 16 residues. V lost 1 base to trimming and J lost 6 bases; unmatched junction nucleotides: 8. Written as DNA, the CDR3 is TGTGCCTGGAGTGACCGGACAGGGGGCCGGGGTCAGCCCCAGCATTTT. It specifies CAWSDRTGGRGQPQHF.

The V call is TRBV9, the J call TRBJ1-2; D unresolved. The V and J ends lost 0 bases and 7 bases respectively, with 16 bases between them. The CDR3 is made up of 15 amino acids. CDR1 and CDR2 (germline): SGDLS, YYNGEE. The CDR3 DNA is TGTGCCAGCAGCGTAGAATCAGGTATTCTCTCTGGCTACACCTTC. It translates to CASSVESGILSGYTF.

The DNA of the CDR3 is TGTGCCAGCAGCTTACGGCTAGCGGGGTTACAAGAGACCCAGTACTTC. This gives the protein CASSLRLAGLQETQYF. This rearrangement joins TRBV11-2 to TRBJ2-5, with 9 bases aligning to TRBD2. The CDR3 runs to 16 residues. CDR1 and CDR2 from the germline V gene are SGHAT and FQNNGV. The V and J ends lost 2 bases and 2 bases, in that order; junction bases with no gene match: 6.

The chain couples TRBV7-3 to TRBJ2-1; 14 bases fit TRBD2. J gave up 8 bases and V 5 bases, and 8 bases lay outside the gene matches. This CDR3 has 16 amino acids. Looked up from germline, CDR1 is SGHTA and CDR2 is FQGTGA. The chain's CDR3 is CASSTWTSGGTDEQFF. The CDR3 DNA reads TGTGCCAGCAGCACCTGGACTAGCGGGGGGACGGATGAGCAGTTCTTC.

The chain couples TRBV5-1 to TRBJ2-3; possibly TRBD1 for D (6 bases). The CDR3 sequence is 15 residues long. With 4 bases removed from V and 3 bases from J, the gap between germline ends came to 15 bases. Per the germline V gene, CDR1 is SGHRS and CDR2 is YFSETQ. The CDR3 nucleotides read TGCGCCAGCAGCCGCCAGGGGATTCGGACAGATACGCAGTATTTT. It codes for CASSRQGIRTDTQYF.

The gene calls are TRBV16 and TRBJ2-5; unclear D gene. This CDR3 spans 13 amino acids. The V end was cut by 1 base, the J end by 1 base, with 4 bases between. Germline V gene data show CDR1 as KGHSY and CDR2 as FQNENV. The chain's CDR3 is CASSQYSQETQYF. Written as DNA, the CDR3 is TGTGCCAGCAGCCAATACAGCCAAGAGACCCAGTACTTC.

This clone appeared once. The V and J genes are TRBV6-1 and TRBJ1-6, with TRBD1 as a possible D gene (5 bases). The CDR3 spans 14 residues. The V gene's germline CDR1 is MNHNS and CDR2 SASEGT. Trimming cost V 3 bases and J 8 bases, with 11 bases left between them. The CDR3 spells CASSDETAYSPLHF. CDR3 nucleotide sequence: TGTGCCAGCAGTGACGAGACAGCCTATTCACCCCTCCACTTT.

With respect to this clone: Germline is not matched at one junction end, which may reflect a read error. The rearrangement joins TRBV2 to TRBJ2-7; TRBD2 matches at 7 bases. Per the germline V gene, CDR1 is SNHLY and CDR2 is FYNNEI. The CDR3 spans 16 residues. The CDR3 reads CASSDFYGGSTYGQYF. The CDR3 DNA follows: TGTGCCAGCAGTGATTTCTATGGCGGGAGTACCTACGGGCAGTACTTC.

The V call is TRBV27, the J call TRBJ2-4, with TRBD2 as a possible D gene (5 bases). CDR1 MNHEY and CDR2 SMNVEV come from the germline V gene (reference sequence). V was cut by 5 bases and J by 0 bases, with 5 bases left in between. The CDR3 consists of 13 residues. The CDR3 DNA reads TGTGCCAGCAGTGAGGGAGCCAAAAACATTCAGTACTTC. Residues: CASSEGAKNIQYF.

A single count supports this clone. The rearrangement links TRBV2 to TRBJ1-5; tentative D call: TRBD1 (6 bases). This CDR3 has 14 amino acids. Trimming took off 6 bases at V and 6 bases at J, with 15 bases between the two ends. Germline CDR1 reads SNHLY; CDR2 reads FYNNEI. CDR3 residues: CASSSGQGSQPQHF. CDR3 bases: TGTGCCAGCAGCTCGGGACAAGGTAGTCAGCCCCAGCATTTT.

V and J are TRBV25-1 and TRBJ1-1; possible D gene TRBD1, 6 bases. The CDR3 covers 13 residues. Germline-derived CDR1 and CDR2 are MGHDK and SYGVNS. The V end was cut by 4 bases, the J end by 4 bases, with 10 bases between. DNA for the CDR3: TGTGCCAGCAGTGCACAGGGACGCACTGAAGCTTTCTTT. This sequence encodes CASSAQGRTEAFF. The variable domain in full, completed from reference TRBV25-1 and TRBJ1-1, reads EADIYQTPRYLVIGTGKKITLECSQTMGHDKMYWYQQDPGMELHLIHYSYGVNSTEKGDLSSESTVSRIRTEHFPLTLESARPSHTSQYLCASSAQGRTEAFFGQGTRLTVV.

J is TRBJ2-3 and V is TRBV7-9, with a tentative D call TRBD2 (6 bases). Trimming cost V 2 bases and J 8 bases, with 8 bases left between them. The CDR3 covers 12 residues. Germline CDR1 and CDR2: SEHNR and FQNEAQ (reference sequence). CDR3: CASSLSGGTQYF. CDR3 DNA sequence: TGTGCCAGCAGCTTATCCGGGGGTACGCAGTATTTT.